This T cell receptor (beta chain) was identified during a study of CD8+ T cells in alopecia areata. In the study overall: At a dose of 5 to 10 mg twice daily, oral tofacitinib was given to treated patients. Tofacitinib therapy took 6 to 18 months; 6 months off drug came after.

This clone showed up just a few times. In alopecia areata patients, both lesional scalp punch biopsies and peripheral blood were collected. RNA was isolated and reverse transcribed to cDNA, the sequencing template. The protocol was immunoSEQ multiplex PCR, while the TCRdb copy is restricted to in-frame clones and leaves out a portion. The data contain about 250,000 clones, under 80% of them seen just once; the ten biggest clones take up around 1.2%. The starting material was CD4+ T cells sorted from blood, obtained at week 0. The sequence came from a human donor with alopecia areata.

The CDR3 loop is CASSPRQGRGDEQFF. The CDR3 nucleotides are TGTGCCAGCAGCCCCCGACAGGGGAGAGGCGATGAGCAGTTCTTC. The J gene is TRBJ2-1, the V gene TRBV11-1, with 8 bases lining up with TRBD1. Germline V gives CDR1 SGHAT, CDR2 FQDESV (reference sequence). The CDR3 extends over 15 amino acids. The trim removed 5 bases at V and 8 bases at J, leaving 11 bases unmatched.